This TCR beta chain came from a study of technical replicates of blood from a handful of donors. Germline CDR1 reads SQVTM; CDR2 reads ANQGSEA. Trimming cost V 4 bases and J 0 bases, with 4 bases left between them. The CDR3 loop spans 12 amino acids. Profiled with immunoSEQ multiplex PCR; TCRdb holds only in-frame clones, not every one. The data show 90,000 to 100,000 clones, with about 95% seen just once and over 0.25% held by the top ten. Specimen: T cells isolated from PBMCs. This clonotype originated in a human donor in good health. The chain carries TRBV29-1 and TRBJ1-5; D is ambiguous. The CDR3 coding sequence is TGCAGCGTTGTTAATAGCAATCAGCCCCAGCATTTT. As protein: CSVVNSNQPQHF. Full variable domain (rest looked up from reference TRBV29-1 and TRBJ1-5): SAVISQKPSRDICQRGTSLTIQCQVDSQVTMMFWYRQQPGQSLTLIATANQGSEATYESGFVIDKFPISRPNLTFSTLTVSNMSPEDSSIYLCSVVNSNQPQHFGDGTRLSIL.